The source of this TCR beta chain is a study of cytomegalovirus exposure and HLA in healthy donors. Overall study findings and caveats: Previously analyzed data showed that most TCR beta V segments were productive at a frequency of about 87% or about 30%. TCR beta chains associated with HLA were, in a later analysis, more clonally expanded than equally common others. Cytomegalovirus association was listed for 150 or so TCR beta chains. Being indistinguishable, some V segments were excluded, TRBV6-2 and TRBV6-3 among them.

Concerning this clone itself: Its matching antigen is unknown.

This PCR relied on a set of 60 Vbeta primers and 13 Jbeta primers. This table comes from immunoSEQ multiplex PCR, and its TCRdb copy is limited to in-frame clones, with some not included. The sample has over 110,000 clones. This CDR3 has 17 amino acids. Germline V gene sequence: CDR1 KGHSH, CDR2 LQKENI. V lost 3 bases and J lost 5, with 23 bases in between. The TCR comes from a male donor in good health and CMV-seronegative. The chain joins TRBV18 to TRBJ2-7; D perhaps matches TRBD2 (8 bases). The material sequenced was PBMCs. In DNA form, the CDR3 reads TGTGCCAGCTCACCCCTACCGGGACAGCTACTAGCGGACGAGCAGTACTTC. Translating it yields CASSPLPGQLLADEQYF.